A single sample gave rise to the 9 T cell receptor beta chains below, sequenced in a study of long-term antiretroviral therapy in people with HIV (dated by TCRdb to 2021 to 2024). The immunoSEQ hsTCRB v3.0 assay was used at survey level resolution to sequence the TRB variable region. As stored in TCRdb, this immuneACCESS dataset retains in-frame rearrangements with V and J assigned. A fraction of the clones does not appear; measured against another copy, unresolved V genes explain less than half of the discrepancy, and the remainder lacks a known reason. A total of over 10,000 clones appear in this sample, 60% to 75% of them only once. The ten largest clonotypes hold approximately 12% of the sample. The source was unsorted PBMCs, collected around 3.1 years before starting antiretroviral therapy. The receptors were gathered from a man between 35 and 55 years old with HIV.

The chain carries TRBV29-1 and TRBJ2-6; D unclear. Germline CDR1 is SQVTM and CDR2 is ANQGSEA. The length of the CDR3 is 14 residues. V lost 6 bases, J lost 1 base, and 10 bases lay in between. The CDR3 protein is CSVLSRSGANVLTF. In DNA, the CDR3 is TGCAGCGTACTTAGCCGATCTGGGGCCAACGTCCTGACTTTC.

The rearrangement joins TRBV9 to TRBJ1-1, with D possibly matching TRBD1 (5 bases). V dropped 3 bases and J dropped 2 bases, with 11 bases sitting between them. CDR3 length: 14 amino acids. The germline gives CDR1 SGDLS, CDR2 YYNGEE. The CDR3 nucleotides are TGTGCCAGCAGCGATCAGGGTTCTAACACTGAAGCTTTCTTT. Protein product: CASSDQGSNTEAFF.

The chain couples TRBV29-1 to TRBJ2-7; TRBD2 matches at 8 bases. The CDR3 covers 14 residues. J was trimmed by 2 bases and V by 6 bases; bases with no gene match: 9. Germline values: CDR1 SQVTM, CDR2 ANQGSEA. The CDR3 here is CSVRGAGDPYEQYF. The CDR3 coding sequence is TGCAGCGTGAGGGGAGCGGGAGACCCCTACGAGCAGTACTTC.

The V call is TRBV14, the J call TRBJ2-7; 7 bases fit TRBD1. The J segment lost 0 bases and the V segment lost 7 bases, leaving 9 bases of the junction unmatched. The CDR3 length is 15 residues. CDR1 is SGHDN and CDR2 is FVKESK in the germline V gene. The CDR3 DNA is TGTGCCAGCACCCCCCTCCGGGACAGCTCCTACGAGCAGTACTTC. As protein: CASTPLRDSSYEQYF.

The chain uses TRBV29-1 and TRBJ1-1; D not certain. V lost 4 bases and J 3 bases, leaving 3 bases between the germline ends. Germline CDR1 and CDR2: SQVTM and ANQGSEA. The CDR3 totals 10 residues. The DNA for the CDR3 is TGCAGCGTTGGGTACACTGAAGCTTTCTTT. Amino acid sequence: CSVGYTEAFF.

The chain joins TRBV4-3 to TRBJ2-3, with unresolved D. This CDR3 contains 15 residues. In germline, CDR1 is LGHNA, CDR2 YSLEER. V was pared by 2 bases and J by 1 base, with 10 bases between. CDR3 region: CASSQNPMGTDTQYF. The CDR3 DNA reads TGCGCCAGCAGCCAAAACCCCATGGGCACAGATACGCAGTATTTT.

This chain uses TRBV19 with TRBJ2-1, with TRBD2 as a possible D gene (6 bases). With 10 bases removed from V and 5 bases from J, the gap between germline ends came to 15 bases. CDR1 and CDR2 (germline): LNHDA, SQIVND (reference sequence). This CDR3 has 13 residues. DNA of the CDR3: TGTGCCACCCGCGGGAACCTAAACAATGAGCAGTTCTTC. This sequence encodes CATRGNLNNEQFF.

The genes are TRBV27 and TRBJ1-1; no reliable D call. The CDR3 sequence is 15 residues long. V was clipped by 1 base and J by 1 base, with 10 bases between them. The V gene's germline CDR1 is MNHEY and CDR2 SMNVEV (reference sequence). Here the CDR3 reads CASSLYRTRNTEAFF. For the CDR3, the DNA is TGTGCCAGCAGTTTATATCGAACCAGGAACACTGAAGCTTTCTTT.

This chain joins TRBV4-1 and TRBJ2-2; D is possibly TRBD2 (5 bases). The CDR3 consists of 16 residues. V was trimmed by 3 bases and J by 1 base, leaving 12 bases between them. Looked up from germline, CDR1 is MGHRA and CDR2 is YSYEKL. The CDR3 coding sequence is TGCGCCAGCAGCCAGCCCACTAGAAAGAACACCGGGGAGCTGTTTTTT. Translated: CASSQPTRKNTGELFF.